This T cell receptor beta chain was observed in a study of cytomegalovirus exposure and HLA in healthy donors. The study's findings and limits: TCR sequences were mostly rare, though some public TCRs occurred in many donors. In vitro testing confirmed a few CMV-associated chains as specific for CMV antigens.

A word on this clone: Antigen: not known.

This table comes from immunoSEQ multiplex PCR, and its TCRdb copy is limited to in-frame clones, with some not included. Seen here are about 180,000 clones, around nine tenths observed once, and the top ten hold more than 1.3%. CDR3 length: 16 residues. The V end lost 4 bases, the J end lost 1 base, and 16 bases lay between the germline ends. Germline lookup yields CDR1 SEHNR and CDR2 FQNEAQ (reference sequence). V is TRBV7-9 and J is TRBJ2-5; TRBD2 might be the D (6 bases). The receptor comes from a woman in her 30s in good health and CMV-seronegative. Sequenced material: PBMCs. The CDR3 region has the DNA TGTGCCAGCAGCTCTGGGCCGGGACTCCTCCAAGAGACCCAGTACTTC. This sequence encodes CASSSGPGLLQETQYF.